The clone carrying this T cell receptor (beta chain) was counted ten times or more. TCRdb reprocessed the RT-PCR reads via MiXCR and lists one record per CDR3 protein. The data show some 880,000 distinct CDR3 sequences, roughly 18% seen once. This specimen comes from a study of patients and donors after allogeneic stem cell transplantation. Sequencing input: blood, either unsorted or a sorted T cell fraction (not recorded which). This receptor was obtained from a human donor who was either an allogeneic HSCT recipient or a stem cell or donor lymphocyte infusion donor (not recorded which). It is not recorded whose cells these are; they may come from a transplant donor.

The CDR3 reads CASSSIRPGLAPHEQYF. The CDR3 DNA sequence: TGTGCCAGCAGTTCTATCAGACCCGGACTAGCCCCCCACGAGCAGTACTTC. The chain employs TRBV12-3 or TRBV12-4 and TRBJ2-7, with 8 nucleotides matching TRBD2. The CDR3 is 17 residues long. Losses at the gene ends were 4 bases for V and 5 bases for J; bases not matched to a gene: 16.